This T cell receptor (beta chain) was found in a study of blood T cell repertoires in COVID-19. Overall study context: Researchers got acute and convalescent COVID-19 samples from the United States, Italy and Spain.

The CDR3 sequence is 13 residues long. CDR1 is SGHTA, CDR2 FQGNSA, per germline. Trimming left V 5 bases short and J 3 bases short, with 9 bases between. TCRdb keeps only in-frame clones here, not all; method: immunoSEQ multiplex PCR. The data show around 310,000 clones, roughly 90% seen once. The V gene is TRBV7-2, the J gene TRBJ2-3; tentative D call: TRBD1 (6 bases). The sequence was collected from a woman between 50 and 59 years old with active or convalescent COVID-19. The sample taken for sequencing was peripheral blood. CDR3 DNA: TGTGCCAGCAGCACCCAGGGGACAGATACGCAGTATTTT. This encodes CASSTQGTDTQYF.